The rows below give T cell receptor beta chains drawn from one sample of a study of CD8 T cells in Susac syndrome. TCRdb fed the immunoSEQ multiplex PCR reads into MiXCR, producing one record per CDR3 protein. The data show 400,000 or so distinct CDR3 sequences, around 83% seen once. The sequenced sample was CD8+ T cells from PBMCs. These receptors all stem from a human donor with multiple sclerosis. Each CDR3 is given with its conserved first and last residue. The D gene is left open where the match is weak. For some rows the clone size is stated as once, few or many, or as a class when expanded; others skip it.

>TRBJ2-7|TRBV29-1|.|.
CSVETGERYEQYF
TGCAGCGTTGAAACGGGGGAGCGTTACGAGCAGTACTTC
>TRBJ2-7|TRBV29-1|.|TRBD2
CSVVSGGAYEQYF
TGCAGCGTTGTTAGCGGGGGAGCCTACGAGCAGTACTTC
>TRBJ2-7|TRBV27|.|TRBD2
CASTPGGVGLYEQYF
TGTGCCAGCACCCCCGGGGGGGTTGGGCTCTACGAGCAGTACTTC
>TRBJ2-7|TRBV2|.|.
CASKGLLSYEQYF
TGTGCCAGCAAGGGACTCCTGTCCTACGAGCAGTACTTC
>TRBJ2-7|TRBV14|.|.
CASSQANGLPYEQYF
TGTGCCAGCAGCCAAGCGAACGGATTGCCCTACGAGCAGTACTTC
>TRBJ2-3|TRBV7-9|.|TRBD2
CASSLATGLANTDTQYF
TGTGCCAGCAGCTTAGCGACAGGACTAGCAAACACAGATACGCAGTATTTT
>TRBJ1-1|TRBV29-1|.|.
CSVEGTGGSEAFF
TGCAGCGTTGAAGGAACAGGCGGATCTGAAGCTTTCTTT
>TRBJ1-1|TRBV30|.|.
CAWSVFSGAEAFF
TGTGCCTGGAGTGTGTTTTCGGGAGCTGAAGCTTTCTTT
>TRBJ1-6|TRBV19|.|.
CASSIAGISSPLHF
TGTGCCAGTAGTATCGCCGGGATCAGCTCACCCCTCCACTTT
>TRBJ2-7|TRBV11-2|.|TRBD2
CASSTAGGSSYEQYF
TGTGCCAGCAGCACTGCCGGCGGGAGCTCCTACGAGCAGTACTTC
>TRBJ2-7|TRBV5-6|once|.
CASSLDVKRQYF
TGTGCCAGCAGCTTGGACGTCAAACGGCAGTACTTC
>TRBJ1-1|TRBV2|few|.
CASSEWGQLNTEAFF
TGTGCCAGCAGTGAATGGGGCCAGTTGAACACTGAAGCTTTCTTT
>TRBJ1-2|TRBV6-5|.|TRBD1
CASGQVPLIGYTF
TGTGCCAGTGGACAGGTTCCATTGATCGGCTACACCTTC
>TRBJ2-3|TRBV30|.|.
CAWSGPPTDTQYF
TGTGCCTGGAGTGGACCCCCCACAGATACGCAGTATTTT
>TRBJ1-1|TRBV20-1|.|.
CSAQGREWAEAFF
TGCAGTGCCCAAGGAAGGGAATGGGCTGAAGCTTTCTTT
>TRBJ2-1|TRBV28|.|TRBD2
CASSLFLQREGQPHEQFF
TGTGCCAGCAGTTTATTCCTTCAGCGGGAGGGCCAGCCCCATGAGCAGTTCTTC
>TRBJ2-7|TRBV7-6|few|.
CASSLAAPEYEQYF
TGTGCCAGCAGCTTAGCTGCCCCCGAATACGAGCAGTACTTC
>TRBJ2-1|TRBV9|.|.
CASSQVWGEGSYNEQFF
TGTGCCAGCAGCCAAGTTTGGGGCGAGGGCTCCTACAATGAGCAGTTCTTC
>TRBJ2-3|TRBV7-9|.|.
CASSSTSTSTDTQYF
TGTGCCAGCAGCTCGACTTCTACTAGCACAGATACGCAGTATTTT
>TRBJ1-5|TRBV10-3|.|.
CATSGHNQPQHF
TGTGCCACCTCAGGGCACAATCAGCCCCAGCATTTT
>TRBJ2-7|TRBV7-9|.|.
CASSSGGPEQYF
TGTGCCAGCAGCTCAGGCGGGCCCGAGCAGTACTTC
>TRBJ2-1|TRBV15|.|TRBD1
CATSNRQGAYNEQFF
TGTGCCACCAGCAATAGACAGGGGGCATACAATGAGCAGTTCTTC
>TRBJ2-2|TRBV6-1|.|TRBD2
CASSEAGSGGTNTGELFF
TGTGCCAGCAGTGAAGCGGGGAGCGGGGGAACGAACACCGGGGAGCTGTTTTTT
>TRBJ2-3|TRBV10-3|few|.
CAISETGEPPDTQYF
TGTGCCATCAGTGAAACGGGAGAGCCCCCAGATACGCAGTATTTT
>TRBJ1-4|TRBV30|.|.
CAWSAVTNEKLFF
TGTGCCTGGAGCGCGGTAACTAATGAAAAACTGTTTTTT
>TRBJ2-1|TRBV6-5|.|.
CASSYSAGSYNEQFF
TGTGCCAGCAGTTACTCGGCGGGGTCCTACAATGAGCAGTTCTTC
>TRBJ2-3|TRBV6-5|.|.
CASSYGTTSGGTDTQYF
TGTGCCAGCAGTTACGGAACCACTAGTGGCGGCACAGATACGCAGTATTTT
>TRBJ1-1|TRBV30|.|TRBD1
CAWSPGTGSTEAFF
TGTGCCTGGAGTCCGGGGACAGGCTCCACTGAAGCTTTCTTT
>TRBJ2-5|TRBV6-5|.|.
CASSSAPLEETQYF
TGTGCCAGCAGTTCGGCCCCCTTGGAGGAGACCCAGTACTTC
>TRBJ2-4|TRBV30|.|.
CARGSGNIQYF
TGTGCCCGGGGGTCGGGAAACATTCAGTACTTC
>TRBJ2-5|TRBV6-2/TRBV6-3|few|TRBD2
CASSYSIMDTSGETQYF
TGTGCCAGCAGTTACTCGATAATGGATACTAGCGGAGAGACCCAGTACTTC
>TRBJ2-3|TRBV5-1|.|TRBD1
CASSFWQGAGDTQYF
TGCGCCAGCAGCTTCTGGCAGGGGGCAGGAGATACGCAGTATTTT
>TRBJ2-2|TRBV27|.|.
CASSLYPGAVTGELFF
TGTGCCAGCAGTTTATATCCGGGGGCGGTCACCGGGGAGCTGTTTTTT
>TRBJ2-7|TRBV27|.|TRBD2
CASRLAGGPNQQYF
TGTGCCAGCAGACTAGCGGGAGGGCCTAACCAGCAGTACTTC
>TRBJ2-1|TRBV27|once|TRBD1
CASSLSGQGNYNEQFF
TGTGCCAGCAGTTTATCGGGACAGGGAAACTACAATGAGCAGTTCTTC
>TRBJ1-3|TRBV7-9|.|.
CASSAEATGNSGNTIYF
TGTGCCAGCAGCGCCGAAGCAACAGGCAACTCTGGAAACACCATATATTTT
>TRBJ2-2|TRBV14|.|TRBD1
CASSQLLTGYTGELFF
TGTGCCAGCAGCCAACTTTTGACAGGGTACACCGGGGAGCTGTTTTTT
>TRBJ2-7|TRBV30|.|TRBD1
CAWNPTGNGEQYF
TGTGCCTGGAATCCGACAGGGAATGGCGAGCAGTACTTC
>TRBJ1-3|TRBV20-1|.|.
CSASPTGNTIYF
TGCAGTGCTAGCCCGACTGGAAACACCATATATTTT
>TRBJ1-2|TRBV6-5|.|.
CASSSLRSYGYTF
TGTGCCAGCAGCTCCCTTCGTAGCTATGGCTACACCTTC
>TRBJ2-1|TRBV6-1|few|.
CASRAGTESYNEQFF
TGTGCCAGCAGAGCCGGGACGGAGTCCTACAATGAGCAGTTCTTC
>TRBJ1-4|TRBV30|.|TRBD1
CAWSVIKGQGNEKLFF
TGTGCCTGGAGTGTAATCAAGGGACAGGGTAATGAAAAACTGTTTTTT
>TRBJ2-7|TRBV5-1|.|.
CASSLDPGDYEQYF
TGCGCCAGCAGCTTGGATCCGGGGGACTACGAGCAGTACTTC
>TRBJ2-7|TRBV4-1|.|TRBD1
CASSHGPGQGYEQYF
TGCGCCAGCAGCCACGGGCCGGGACAGGGTTACGAGCAGTACTTC
>TRBJ2-3|TRBV3-1|.|.
CASSQTDYTDTQYF
TGTGCCAGCAGCCAGACCGACTATACCGATACGCAGTATTTT